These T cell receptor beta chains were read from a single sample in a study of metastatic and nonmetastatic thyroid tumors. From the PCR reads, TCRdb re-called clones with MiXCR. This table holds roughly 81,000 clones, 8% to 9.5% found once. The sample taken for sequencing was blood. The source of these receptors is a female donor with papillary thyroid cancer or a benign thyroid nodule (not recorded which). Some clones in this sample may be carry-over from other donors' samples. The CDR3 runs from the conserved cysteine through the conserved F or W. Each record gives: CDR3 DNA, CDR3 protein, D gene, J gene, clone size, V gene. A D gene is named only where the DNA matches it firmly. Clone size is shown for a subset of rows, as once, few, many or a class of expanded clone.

DNA: TGTGCCAGCCTCGGACTAGCGGGCTATGAGCAGTTCTTC
CDR3: CASLGLAGYEQFF
D: TRBD2
J: TRBJ2-1
size: many
V: TRBV6-1

DNA: TGTGCCAGCAGTTCCCCGCGTCGGGGGAGCAATCAGCCCAAGCATTTT
CDR3: CASSSPRRGSNQPKHF
D: NA
J: TRBJ1-5
size: few
V: TRBV28

DNA: TGCGCCAGCAGCTTTGGAACAGTCCAAGAGACCCAGTACTTC
CDR3: CASSFGTVQETQYF
D: NA
J: TRBJ2-5
size: many
V: TRBV5-1

DNA: TGTGCCAGCCGAAAGGGACTAATCGCAGATACGCAGTATTTT
CDR3: CASRKGLIADTQYF
D: TRBD2
J: TRBJ2-3
size: many
V: TRBV2

DNA: TGTGCCAGCAGCTTAGAACCGGTCCCCAGGTGGGATACGCAGTATTTT
CDR3: CASSLEPVPRWDTQYF
D: NA
J: TRBJ2-3
size: many
V: TRBV11-2

DNA: TGTGCCAGCAGTACCGACAGGGCCAATTCACCCCTCCACTTT
CDR3: CASSTDRANSPLHF
D: TRBD1
J: TRBJ1-6
size: many
V: TRBV6-4

DNA: TGTGCCAGCAGCCAATCGCAGAATTCCTACGAGCAGTACTTC
CDR3: CASSQSQNSYEQYF
D: NA
J: TRBJ2-7
size: NA
V: TRBV3-1

DNA: TGTGCCAGTTCTCGTAGCGGGGCCTCGGGGCTGGAGACCCAGTACTTC
CDR3: CASSRSGASGLETQYF
D: TRBD2
J: TRBJ2-5
size: few
V: TRBV19

DNA: TGCAGTGCGCCCAAACTAGCGGGAGAAACGTATTTT
CDR3: CSAPKLAGETYF
D: TRBD2
J: TRBJ2-3
size: many
V: TRBV20-1

DNA: TGTGCCAGCAGTGACAGAGACGGGGGGGCGGATGAGCAGTTCTTC
CDR3: CASSDRDGGADEQFF
D: TRBD2
J: TRBJ2-1
size: many
V: TRBV6-4

DNA: TGCAGTGCTAGAGTGGGGGTCAGTAGCAATCAGCCCCAGCATTTT
CDR3: CSARVGVSSNQPQHF
D: NA
J: TRBJ1-5
size: many
V: TRBV20-1

DNA: TGTGCCAGCAGTGACGAGACAGGCAAAGATACGCAGTATTTT
CDR3: CASSDETGKDTQYF
D: NA
J: TRBJ2-3
size: many
V: TRBV6-4

DNA: TGCGCCAGCAGCGATACAGGGGTTGGCTACACCTTC
CDR3: CASSDTGVGYTF
D: TRBD1
J: TRBJ1-2
size: many
V: TRBV4-1

DNA: TGTGCCAGCTCCGCCGGGACAGGGCTGTACGAGCAGTACTTC
CDR3: CASSAGTGLYEQYF
D: TRBD1
J: TRBJ2-7
size: many
V: TRBV6-1

DNA: TGTGCCAGCAGTCCCAGAGTGGCCGCATTCTATGGCTACACCTTC
CDR3: CASSPRVAAFYGYTF
D: NA
J: TRBJ1-2
size: many
V: TRBV6-1

DNA: TGTGCCATCAGGGCAACAGGAGGAACTAATGAAAAACTGTTTTTT
CDR3: CAIRATGGTNEKLFF
D: NA
J: TRBJ1-4
size: many
V: TRBV10-3

DNA: TGTGCCAGCAGCCCCCGTAGCGGGTCACGCACAGATACGCAGTATTTT
CDR3: CASSPRSGSRTDTQYF
D: TRBD2
J: TRBJ2-3
size: many
V: TRBV3-1

DNA: TGTGCCAGCGGGGCATGGCCGACTTCGCATTTCTCTGGAAACACCATATATTTT
CDR3: CASGAWPTSHFSGNTIYF
D: NA
J: TRBJ1-3
size: many
V: TRBV2

DNA: TGTGCCAGCAGCGAGCGAGGAGGCGGGGGTCTCCTACGTTCGCGAGAGACCCAGTACTTC
CDR3: CASSERGGGGLLRSRETQYF
D: TRBD2
J: TRBJ2-5
size: NA
V: TRBV11-2

DNA: TGTGCCAGCAGTTCCCCTTCGGTGTGGGCGGCCTACGAGCAGTACTTC
CDR3: CASSSPSVWAAYEQYF
D: NA
J: TRBJ2-7
size: few
V: TRBV12-3/TRBV12-4

DNA: TGTGCCAGCAGTGAATATGGGAATTCACCCCTCCACTTT
CDR3: CASSEYGNSPLHF
D: NA
J: TRBJ1-6
size: NA
V: TRBV25-1

DNA: TGTGCCAGCAGTACTGACCCAGGGGACATTCAGTACTTC
CDR3: CASSTDPGDIQYF
D: NA
J: TRBJ2-4
size: many
V: TRBV2

DNA: TGTGCCAGCTCGTCGGGTACAGGGGCGACCTATGGCTACACCTTC
CDR3: CASSSGTGATYGYTF
D: TRBD1
J: TRBJ1-2
size: many
V: TRBV18

DNA: TGTGCCAGCAGTGCGGGCGGGAGGGCAGATACGCAGTATTTT
CDR3: CASSAGGRADTQYF
D: TRBD2
J: TRBJ2-3
size: many
V: TRBV2

DNA: TGTGCCAGCAGTTTACCCACGGAGACTGAAGCTTTCTTT
CDR3: CASSLPTETEAFF
D: NA
J: TRBJ1-1
size: many
V: TRBV28

DNA: TGCAGTGCTAGAGATCCCAGGAAAAACACTGAAGCTTTCTTT
CDR3: CSARDPRKNTEAFF
D: NA
J: TRBJ1-1
size: many
V: TRBV20-1

DNA: TGTGCCAGCACTCCCAGTCGACTAGCGGGTAATGAGCAGTTCTTC
CDR3: CASTPSRLAGNEQFF
D: TRBD2
J: TRBJ2-1
size: few
V: TRBV6-1

DNA: TGTGCCAGCAAGCTGTCCGGCGGACAGGGGTTTCGAGGCTATGGCTACACCTTC
CDR3: CASKLSGGQGFRGYGYTF
D: TRBD1
J: TRBJ1-2
size: many
V: TRBV6-5

DNA: TGCAGCGCCCAAAGTCCGGGGACAGGGGACGGAAACACCATATATTTT
CDR3: CSAQSPGTGDGNTIYF
D: TRBD1
J: TRBJ1-3
size: many
V: TRBV29-1

DNA: TGTGCCTGGAGTGGCGGGGGGGCCCCGGAGACCCAGTACTTC
CDR3: CAWSGGGAPETQYF
D: TRBD2
J: TRBJ2-5
size: many
V: TRBV30

DNA: TGTGCCAGCAGCTTTCGAATCAGGGGGCTCGAGCAGTACTTC
CDR3: CASSFRIRGLEQYF
D: TRBD1
J: TRBJ2-7
size: many
V: TRBV5-6

DNA: TGTGCCAGCAGTTTATGGACCTTGGGGGCTTTCTTT
CDR3: CASSLWTLGAFF
D: NA
J: TRBJ1-1
size: many
V: TRBV28

DNA: TGTGCCAGCCCGAGGGGCGATGAGCAGTTCTTC
CDR3: CASPRGDEQFF
D: NA
J: TRBJ2-1
size: many
V: TRBV6-1

DNA: TGTGCCAGCAGCGTAATAGCGGGCGAACGCACAGATACGCAGTATTTT
CDR3: CASSVIAGERTDTQYF
D: TRBD2
J: TRBJ2-3
size: NA
V: TRBV9

DNA: TGTGCCAGCAGTCACGCCGGGGCCCAAGAGACCCAGTACTTC
CDR3: CASSHAGAQETQYF
D: NA
J: TRBJ2-5
size: many
V: TRBV6-1

DNA: TGTGCCAGCAGTCTCCACCATGCGGTGAACACTGAAGCTTTCTTT
CDR3: CASSLHHAVNTEAFF
D: NA
J: TRBJ1-1
size: many
V: TRBV28

DNA: TGTGCCAGCAGTGAAGTTAGTCCGAATGAAAAACTGTTTTTT
CDR3: CASSEVSPNEKLFF
D: NA
J: TRBJ1-4
size: many
V: TRBV6-1

DNA: TGTGCCAGCAGAATCCCCGGTACCTACGAGCAGTACTTC
CDR3: CASRIPGTYEQYF
D: NA
J: TRBJ2-7
size: NA
V: TRBV6-1

DNA: TGTGCCAGCAGTTCGGACAGGGGAATTGGCTACACCTTC
CDR3: CASSSDRGIGYTF
D: TRBD1
J: TRBJ1-2
size: many
V: TRBV7-3

DNA: TGCAGTGCTAGAGGACGGGGGGTATCCTACGAGCAGTACTTC
CDR3: CSARGRGVSYEQYF
D: TRBD2
J: TRBJ2-7
size: few
V: TRBV20-1

DNA: TGTGCCAACAGTGAGCAGGGGGATAGCAATCAGCCCCAGCATTTT
CDR3: CANSEQGDSNQPQHF
D: TRBD1
J: TRBJ1-5
size: few
V: TRBV6-1